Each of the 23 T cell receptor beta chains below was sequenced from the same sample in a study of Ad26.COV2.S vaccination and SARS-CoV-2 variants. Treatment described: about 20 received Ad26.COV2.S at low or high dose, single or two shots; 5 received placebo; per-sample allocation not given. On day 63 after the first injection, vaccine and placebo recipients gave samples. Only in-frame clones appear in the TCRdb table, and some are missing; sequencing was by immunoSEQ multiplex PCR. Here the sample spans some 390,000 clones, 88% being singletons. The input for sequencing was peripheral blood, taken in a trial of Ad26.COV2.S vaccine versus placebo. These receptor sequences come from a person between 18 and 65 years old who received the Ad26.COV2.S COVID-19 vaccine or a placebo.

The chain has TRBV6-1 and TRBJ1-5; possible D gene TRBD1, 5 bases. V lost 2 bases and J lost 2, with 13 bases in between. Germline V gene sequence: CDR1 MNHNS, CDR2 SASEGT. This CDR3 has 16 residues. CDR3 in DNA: TGTGCCAGCAGTGAATGGTCAGGGCAGGGCAATCAGCCCCAGCATTTT. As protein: CASSEWSGQGNQPQHF.

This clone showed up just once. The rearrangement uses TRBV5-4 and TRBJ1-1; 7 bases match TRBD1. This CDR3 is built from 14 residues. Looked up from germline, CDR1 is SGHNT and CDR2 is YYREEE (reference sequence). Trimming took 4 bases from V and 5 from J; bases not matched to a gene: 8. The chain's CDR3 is CASSPGTVRTEAFF. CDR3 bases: TGTGCCAGCAGCCCCGGGACAGTCAGGACTGAAGCTTTCTTT.

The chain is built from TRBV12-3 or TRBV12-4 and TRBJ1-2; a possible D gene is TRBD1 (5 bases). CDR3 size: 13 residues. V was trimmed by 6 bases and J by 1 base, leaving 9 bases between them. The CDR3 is CASRRDLNYGYTF. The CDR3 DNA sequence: TGTGCCAGCAGGAGGGACCTTAACTATGGCTACACCTTC.

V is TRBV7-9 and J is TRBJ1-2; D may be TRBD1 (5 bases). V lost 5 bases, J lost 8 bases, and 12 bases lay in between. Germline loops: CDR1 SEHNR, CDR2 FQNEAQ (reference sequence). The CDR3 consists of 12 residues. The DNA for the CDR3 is TGTGCCAGCAGCAAAGGGACCGCCGGCTACACCTTC. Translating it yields CASSKGTAGYTF.

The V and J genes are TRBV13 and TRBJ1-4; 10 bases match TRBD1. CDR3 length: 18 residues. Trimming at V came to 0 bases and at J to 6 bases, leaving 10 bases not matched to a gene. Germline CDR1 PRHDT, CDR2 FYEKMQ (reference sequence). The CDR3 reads CASSLGRTGGPMDEKLFF. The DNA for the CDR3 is TGTGCCAGCAGCTTAGGCCGGACAGGGGGGCCTATGGATGAAAAACTGTTTTTT.

In nucleotides, the CDR3 is TGTGCCAGCAGTTACTCGATCCAGGTGCTGACCTACGAGCAGTACTTC. It encodes CASSYSIQVLTYEQYF. The chain employs TRBV6-5 and TRBJ2-7, with D unresolved. The germline V gene encodes CDR1 MNHEY and CDR2 SVGAGI. Trimming stripped 0 bases from V and 2 bases from J, with 14 bases between. The CDR3 is 16 residues long.

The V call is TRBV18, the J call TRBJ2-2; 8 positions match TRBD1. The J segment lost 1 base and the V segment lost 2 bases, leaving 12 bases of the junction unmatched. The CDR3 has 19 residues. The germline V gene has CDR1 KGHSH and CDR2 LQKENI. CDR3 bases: TGTGCCAGCTCACCATTTGCCAGGGGGCCCACTCAGAACACCGGGGAGCTGTTTTTT. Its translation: CASSPFARGPTQNTGELFF. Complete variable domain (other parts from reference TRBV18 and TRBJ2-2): NAGVMQNPRHLVRRRGQEARLRCSPMKGHSHVYWYRQLPEEGLKFMVYLQKENIIDESGMPKERFSAEFPKEGPSILRIQQVVRGDSAAYFCASSPFARGPTQNTGELFFGEGSRLTVL.

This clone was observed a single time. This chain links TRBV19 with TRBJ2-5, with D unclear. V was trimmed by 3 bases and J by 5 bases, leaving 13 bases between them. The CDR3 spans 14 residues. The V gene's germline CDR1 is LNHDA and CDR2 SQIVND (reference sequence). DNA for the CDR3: TGTGCCAGTAGTATGGCTGCAATGAGGGAGACCCAGTACTTC. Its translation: CASSMAAMRETQYF.

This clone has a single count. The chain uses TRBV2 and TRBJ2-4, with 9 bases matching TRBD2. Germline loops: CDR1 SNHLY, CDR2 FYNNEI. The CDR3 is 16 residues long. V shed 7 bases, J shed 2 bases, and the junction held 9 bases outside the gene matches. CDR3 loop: CASKSYSGGTKNIQYF. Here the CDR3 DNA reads TGTGCCAGCAAATCGTATAGCGGGGGAACCAAAAACATTCAGTACTTC.

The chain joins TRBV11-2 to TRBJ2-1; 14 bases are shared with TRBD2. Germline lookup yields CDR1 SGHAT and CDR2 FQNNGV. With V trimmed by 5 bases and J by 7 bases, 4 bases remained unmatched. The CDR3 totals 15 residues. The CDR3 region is CASSGTSGGINEQFF. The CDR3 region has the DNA TGTGCCAGCAGCGGGACTAGCGGGGGCATTAATGAGCAGTTCTTC.

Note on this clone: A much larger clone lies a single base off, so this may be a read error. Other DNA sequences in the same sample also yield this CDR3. Written as DNA, the CDR3 is TGCGCCAGCAGCTTGGAAACGAACACTGAAGCTTTCTTT. Protein: CASSLETNTEAFF. The J gene is TRBJ1-1, the V gene TRBV5-1; D is unresolved. The germline gives CDR1 SGHRS, CDR2 YFSETQ. V was trimmed by 0 bases and J by 1 base, leaving 4 bases between them. CDR3 length: 13 amino acids.

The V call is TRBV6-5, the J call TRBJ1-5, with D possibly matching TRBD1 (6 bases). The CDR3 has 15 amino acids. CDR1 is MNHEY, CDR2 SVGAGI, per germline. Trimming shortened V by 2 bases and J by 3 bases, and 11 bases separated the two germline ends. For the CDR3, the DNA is TGTGCCAGCAGTTACGGTTGGGGGCTCAATCAGCCCCAGCATTTT. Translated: CASSYGWGLNQPQHF.

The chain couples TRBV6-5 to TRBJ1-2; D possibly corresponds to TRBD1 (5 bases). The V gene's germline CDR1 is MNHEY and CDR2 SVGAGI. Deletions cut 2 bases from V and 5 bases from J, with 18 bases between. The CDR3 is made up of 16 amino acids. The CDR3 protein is CASSYLDRGRKYGYTF. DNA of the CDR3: TGTGCCAGCAGTTACCTCGACAGAGGACGAAAGTATGGCTACACCTTC.

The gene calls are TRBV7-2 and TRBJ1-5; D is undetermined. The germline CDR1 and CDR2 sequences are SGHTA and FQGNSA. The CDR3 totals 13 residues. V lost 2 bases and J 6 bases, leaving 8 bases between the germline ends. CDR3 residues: CASSLSFGQPQHF. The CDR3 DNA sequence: TGTGCCAGCAGCTTATCCTTTGGTCAGCCCCAGCATTTT.

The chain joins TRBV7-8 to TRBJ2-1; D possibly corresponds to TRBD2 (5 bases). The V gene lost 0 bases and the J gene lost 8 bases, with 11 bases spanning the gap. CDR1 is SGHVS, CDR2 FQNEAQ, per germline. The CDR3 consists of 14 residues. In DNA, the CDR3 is TGTGCCAGCAGCTTAGCGAGGGTTAGGGATGAGCAGTTCTTC. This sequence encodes CASSLARVRDEQFF.

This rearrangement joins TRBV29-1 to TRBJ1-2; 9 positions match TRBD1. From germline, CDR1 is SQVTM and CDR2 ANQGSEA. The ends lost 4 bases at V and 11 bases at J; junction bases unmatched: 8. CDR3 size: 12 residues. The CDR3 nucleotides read TGCAGCGTTGGCGATCAAGGACAGGGGTACACCTTC. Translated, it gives CSVGDQGQGYTF.

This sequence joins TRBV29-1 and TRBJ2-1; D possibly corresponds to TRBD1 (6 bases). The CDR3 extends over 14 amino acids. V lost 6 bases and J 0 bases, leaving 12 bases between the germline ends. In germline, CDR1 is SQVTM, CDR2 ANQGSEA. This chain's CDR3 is CSVPRGSSYNEQFF. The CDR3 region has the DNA TGCAGCGTCCCCAGGGGCAGCTCCTACAATGAGCAGTTCTTC.

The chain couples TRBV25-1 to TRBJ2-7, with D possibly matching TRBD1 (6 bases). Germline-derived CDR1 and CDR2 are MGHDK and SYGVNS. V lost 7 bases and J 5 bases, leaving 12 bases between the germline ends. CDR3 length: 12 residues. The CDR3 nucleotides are TGTGCCAGCACCGAGGGGGACCACGAGCAGTACTTC. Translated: CASTEGDHEQYF.

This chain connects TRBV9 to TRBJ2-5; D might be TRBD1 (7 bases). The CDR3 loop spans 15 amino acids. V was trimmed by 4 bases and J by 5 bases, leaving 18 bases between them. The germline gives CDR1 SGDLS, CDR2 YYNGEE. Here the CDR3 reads CASSSGGGGGETQYF. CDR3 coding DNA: TGTGCCAGCAGCTCCGGAGGGGGCGGCGGGGAGACCCAGTACTTC.

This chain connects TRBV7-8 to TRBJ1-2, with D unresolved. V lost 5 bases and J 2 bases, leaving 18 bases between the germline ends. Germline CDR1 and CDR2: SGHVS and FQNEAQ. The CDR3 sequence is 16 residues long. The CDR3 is CASSLAGGWKNYGYTF. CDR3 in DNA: TGTGCCAGCAGCCTGGCGGGCGGGTGGAAAAACTATGGCTACACCTTC.

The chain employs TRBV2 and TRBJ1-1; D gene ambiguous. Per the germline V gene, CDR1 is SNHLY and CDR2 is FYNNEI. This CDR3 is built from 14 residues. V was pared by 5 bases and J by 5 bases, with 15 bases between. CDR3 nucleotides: TGTGCCAGCAGTAATCGTGAGGGTGGGACTGAAGCTTTCTTT. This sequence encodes CASSNREGGTEAFF.

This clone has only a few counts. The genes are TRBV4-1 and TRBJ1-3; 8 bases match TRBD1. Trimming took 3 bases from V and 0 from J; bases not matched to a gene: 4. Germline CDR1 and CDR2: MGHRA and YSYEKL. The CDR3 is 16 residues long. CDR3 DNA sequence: TGCGCCAGCAGCCAGGGACAGGCAAGCTCTGGAAACACCATATATTTT. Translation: CASSQGQASSGNTIYF.

The CDR3 sequence: CASSSGGIYGYTF. Written as DNA, the CDR3 is TGTGCCAGCAGCTCGGGGGGTATCTATGGCTACACCTTC. The chain employs TRBV7-8 and TRBJ1-2, with D perhaps matching TRBD1 (5 bases). This CDR3 is built from 13 residues. CDR1 and CDR2 (germline): SGHVS, FQNEAQ. Trimming shortened V by 4 bases and J by 4 bases, and 10 bases separated the two germline ends.